What follows are 30 T cell receptor beta chains derived from one specimen sequenced in a study of shared clonotypes between healthy human individuals. TCRdb's table, derived via immunoSEQ multiplex PCR, lists solely in-frame clones and lacks some. The data hold some 2.3 million clones, with roughly 93% observed a single time. The specimen was naive CD4+ T cells from PBMCs. The subset is: CD45RA+ positively selected. The receptors derive from a man younger than 30 in good health. Some clones in this sample may be carry-over from other donors' samples.

The J gene is TRBJ2-2, the V gene TRBV7-2, with no clear D. The CDR3 totals 15 residues. V was cut by 0 bases and J by 7 bases, with 12 bases left in between. CDR1 and CDR2 from the germline V gene are SGHTA and FQGNSA. The CDR3 sequence is CASSLASASVGELFF. The DNA for the CDR3 is TGTGCCAGCAGCTTAGCTTCCGCTTCTGTCGGGGAGCTGTTTTTT.

The chain combines TRBV25-1 with TRBJ2-7; D might be TRBD2 (6 bases). This CDR3 has 11 residues. Germline V gene sequence: CDR1 MGHDK, CDR2 SYGVNS. The V end was cut by 6 bases, the J end by 4 bases, with 7 bases between. CDR3 nucleotide sequence: TGTGCCAGCAGGGGACTTTACGAGCAGTACTTC. It translates to CASRGLYEQYF.

J is TRBJ2-7 and V is TRBV19, with TRBD2 matching 11 bases. There are 14 residues in the CDR3. J lost 7 bases, V lost 3 bases, and 5 bases had no gene match. Germline V gene data show CDR1 as LNHDA and CDR2 as SQIVND (reference sequence). The CDR3 region has the DNA TGTGCCAGTAGTATCAATAGCGGGAGGGGTGAGCAGTACTTC. Amino acids: CASSINSGRGEQYF.

The chain joins TRBV7-3 to TRBJ2-1; D perhaps matches TRBD2 (5 bases). The germline V gene encodes CDR1 SGHTA and CDR2 FQGTGA. The CDR3 is made up of 16 amino acids. V lost 0 bases and J lost 4, with 13 bases in between. DNA for the CDR3: TGTGCCAGCAGCTTAACGCCCCAGCGGCCATACAATGAGCAGTTCTTC. This codes for CASSLTPQRPYNEQFF.

The CDR3 region has the DNA TGTGCCAGCAGCCGGGACAGCTCCTACAATGAGCAGTTCTTC. Amino acids: CASSRDSSYNEQFF. The chain uses TRBV11-3 and TRBJ2-1; TRBD1 matches 7 bases. CDR3 size: 14 residues. From germline, CDR1 is SGHNT and CDR2 YENEEA. With 5 bases clipped from V and 0 bases from J, the junction kept 1 base outside the gene matches.

Concerning this clone: At the DNA level, this CDR3 is encoded by other sequences in the same sample as well. V and J are TRBV6-5 and TRBJ1-5; TRBD1 matches at 9 bases. Germline CDR1 is MNHEY and CDR2 is SVGAGI. Losses at the gene ends were 5 bases for V and 6 bases for J; bases not matched to a gene: 5. CDR3 size: 14 residues. The CDR3 reads CASSPGQGSQPQHF. CDR3 nucleotide sequence: TGTGCCAGCAGTCCGGGACAGGGAAGTCAGCCCCAGCATTTT.

In nucleotides, the CDR3 is TGTGCCAGCAGCCGCTGGGGCTCCTACGAGCAGTACTTC. It translates to CASSRWGSYEQYF. The chain links TRBV5-4 to TRBJ2-7; unclear D gene. CDR1 and CDR2 from the germline V gene are SGHNT and YYREEE (reference sequence). V lost 4 bases and J 0 bases, leaving 8 bases between the germline ends. This CDR3 spans 13 amino acids. Using reference TRBV5-4 and TRBJ2-7 for the parts outside the CDR3, the full variable domain is ETGVTQSPTHLIKTRGQQVTLRCSSQSGHNTVSWYQQALGQGPQFIFQYYREEENGRGNFPPRFSGLQFPNYSSELNVNALELDDSALYLCASSRWGSYEQYFGPGTRLTVT.

The chain couples TRBV7-8 to TRBJ2-1, with TRBD2 identical over 7 bases. The V gene's germline CDR1 is SGHVS and CDR2 FQNEAQ. The CDR3 covers 13 residues. J was trimmed by 9 bases and V by 0 bases; bases with no gene match: 2. The CDR3 DNA follows: TGTGCCAGCAGCTTAGCCGGGGGGACTGAGCAGTTCTTC. The encoded protein is CASSLAGGTEQFF.

This clone was seen a single time. The CDR3 DNA follows: TGTGCCAGCCTGACCGGGACGGACCGACCTTTAGAAAAACTGTTTTTT. It translates to CASLTGTDRPLEKLFF. The V call is TRBV19, the J call TRBJ1-4; D is possibly TRBD1 (5 bases). The CDR3 spans 16 residues. Germline V lookup: CDR1 LNHDA, CDR2 SQIVND (reference sequence). The V gene lost 9 bases and the J gene lost 8 bases, with 25 bases spanning the gap. The complete variable domain, with remaining parts taken from reference TRBV19 and TRBJ1-4, reads DGGITQSPKYLFRKEGQNVTLSCEQNLNHDAMYWYRQDPGQGLRLIYYSQIVNDFQKGDIAEGYSVSREKKESFPLTVTSAQKNPTAFYLCASLTGTDRPLEKLFFGSGTQLSVL.

The V and J genes are TRBV6-1 and TRBJ2-7; 9 bases align to TRBD2. This CDR3 comprises 19 residues. The V gene end was trimmed by 4 bases and the J gene end by 2 bases; junction bases not matched to a gene: 18. Germline loops: CDR1 MNHNS, CDR2 SASEGT. This CDR3 is CASSVPLAGGPGVAYEQYF. The CDR3 bases are TGTGCCAGCAGTGTTCCCTTGGCGGGAGGGCCCGGGGTGGCCTACGAGCAGTACTTC.

The J gene is TRBJ2-3, the V gene TRBV5-1, with 8 bases identical to TRBD2. The CDR3 contains 15 residues. Germline V gene sequence: CDR1 SGHRS, CDR2 YFSETQ. The V segment lost 2 bases and the J segment 1 base; nucleotides outside the gene matches: 3. CDR3 DNA: TGCGCCAGCAGCTTCCCGGGAGGGGGCACAGATACGCAGTATTTT. This encodes CASSFPGGGTDTQYF.

J is TRBJ2-3 and V is TRBV27, with D perhaps matching TRBD1 or TRBD2 (5 bases each). V gave up 2 bases and J gave up 1 base, with 16 bases separating them. The CDR3 is made up of 17 amino acids. The germline V gene encodes CDR1 MNHEY and CDR2 SMNVEV (reference sequence). This chain's CDR3 is CASSLNLGEKGTDTQYF. CDR3 nucleotide sequence: TGTGCCAGCAGTTTAAATTTGGGGGAAAAGGGCACAGATACGCAGTATTTT.

V gene TRBV15 combines with J gene TRBJ1-2; 7 nucleotides match TRBD1. The germline gives CDR1 LNHNV, CDR2 YYDKDF (reference sequence). V gave up 3 bases and J gave up 0 bases; unmatched junction bases: 7. The CDR3 runs to 16 residues. CDR3 sequence reads: CATSRPGQYSNYGYTF. In nucleotides, the CDR3 is TGTGCCACCAGCAGGCCGGGACAGTATTCTAACTATGGCTACACCTTC.

V is TRBV2 and J is TRBJ1-5; 10 bases align to TRBD1. This CDR3 has 15 amino acids. The V gene's germline CDR1 is SNHLY and CDR2 FYNNEI. The trim removed 5 bases at V and 6 bases at J, leaving 7 bases unmatched. This chain's CDR3 is CASSPGTGDAQPQHF. CDR3 bases: TGTGCCAGCAGTCCCGGGACAGGGGATGCTCAGCCCCAGCATTTT.

Comments on this clone: This specimen includes other DNA sequences encoding the same CDR3. The chain couples TRBV5-1 to TRBJ2-3; D possibly corresponds to TRBD2 (5 bases). The germline V gene encodes CDR1 SGHRS and CDR2 YFSETQ. The CDR3 runs to 15 residues. Trimming cost V 2 bases and J 0 bases, with 10 bases left between them. CDR3 in amino acids: CASSLEGRSTDTQYF. The DNA for the CDR3 is TGCGCCAGCAGCTTAGAGGGTCGAAGCACAGATACGCAGTATTTT.

Worth noting for this clone: Other nucleotide sequences in the sample specify the same CDR3. This rearrangement joins TRBV7-9 to TRBJ1-1, with D possibly matching TRBD1 (6 bases). The germline gives CDR1 SEHNR, CDR2 FQNEAQ (reference sequence). This CDR3 comprises 13 residues. Between the trimmed V and J ends, which lost 4 bases and 4 bases, there was a span of 10 bases. CDR3 sequence reads: CASSSTGITEAFF. In nucleotides, the CDR3 is TGTGCCAGCAGCTCCACAGGGATCACTGAAGCTTTCTTT.

V usage is TRBV19 and J usage is TRBJ1-5, with a weak D call TRBD1 (6 bases). Between the trimmed V and J ends, which lost 3 bases and 2 bases, there was a span of 8 bases. Per germline, CDR1 LNHDA and CDR2 SQIVND (reference sequence). The CDR3 loop spans 14 amino acids. The CDR3 coding sequence is TGTGCCAGTAGTATTCCAGGGGGCAATCAGCCCCAGCATTTT. It codes for CASSIPGGNQPQHF.

The CDR3 is CASSHNGGPSGNTIYF. As DNA, the CDR3 is TGCGCCAGCAGTCATAATGGGGGGCCGTCTGGAAACACCATATATTTT. V usage is TRBV5-1 and J usage is TRBJ1-3; a possible D gene is TRBD1 (6 bases). The germline V and J ends were trimmed by 5 bases and 1 base, with 16 bases remaining between them. This CDR3 has 16 amino acids. Germline V gene lookup returns CDR1 SGHRS and CDR2 YFSETQ.

V is TRBV25-1 and J is TRBJ2-7, with 8 bases matching TRBD1. The germline V gene encodes CDR1 MGHDK and CDR2 SYGVNS. Trimming took 3 bases from V and 2 from J; bases not matched to a gene: 6. This CDR3 comprises 15 residues. The CDR3 reads CASSDPDRVAYEQYF. In nucleotides, the CDR3 is TGTGCCAGCAGTGACCCGGACAGGGTTGCCTACGAGCAGTACTTC.

This chain connects TRBV7-2 to TRBJ2-7; 7 nucleotides align to TRBD1. The CDR3 covers 13 residues. V shed 3 bases, J shed 3 bases, and the junction held 2 bases outside the gene matches. Germline V gene sequence: CDR1 SGHTA, CDR2 FQGNSA. This CDR3 reads CASSFGQVYEQYF. CDR3 bases: TGTGCCAGCAGCTTCGGACAGGTCTACGAGCAGTACTTC.

The V and J genes are TRBV5-1 and TRBJ2-1; 9 bases line up with TRBD1. Germline-derived CDR1 and CDR2 are SGHRS and YFSETQ. J lost 7 bases, V lost 5 bases, and 7 bases had no gene match. The CDR3 runs 14 residues. CDR3: CASSMDRGGNEQFF. The CDR3 DNA is TGCGCCAGCAGTATGGACAGGGGCGGGAATGAGCAGTTCTTC.

The chain recombines TRBV30 with TRBJ2-5, with D perhaps assigned TRBD1 or TRBD2 (5 bases each). The J call may be in error: the DNA end matches TRBJ2-7 better. This CDR3 has 13 amino acids. CDR1 and CDR2 from the germline V gene are GTSNPN and SVGIG (reference sequence). This chain's CDR3 is CAWRAGASYEQYF. The CDR3 DNA is TGTGCCTGGAGAGCCGGGGCCTCCTACGAGCAGTACTTC.

The chain carries TRBV4-1 and TRBJ2-5; D is possibly TRBD1 or TRBD2 (6 bases each). The germline V gene encodes CDR1 MGHRA and CDR2 YSYEKL. This CDR3 has 17 amino acids. V lost 2 bases and J lost 5, with 21 bases in between. This chain's CDR3 is CASSQPAGGRSRETQYF. For the CDR3, the DNA is TGCGCCAGCAGCCAACCCGCCGGGGGCCGTTCCCGGGAGACCCAGTACTTC.

With regard to this clone: Distinct nucleotide sequences in the sample also encode this CDR3. V usage is TRBV5-1 and J usage is TRBJ2-5, with a weak D call TRBD2 (6 bases). Trimming removed 2 bases at V and 5 bases at J, with 16 bases between. CDR3 length equals 15 residues. Germline-derived CDR1 and CDR2 are SGHRS and YFSETQ. CDR3 amino acids: CASSFGTALGETQYF. The CDR3 nucleotides read TGCGCCAGCAGCTTCGGGACTGCCTTGGGGGAGACCCAGTACTTC. The variable domain in full, completed from reference TRBV5-1 and TRBJ2-5, reads KAGVTQTPRYLIKTRGQQVTLSCSPISGHRSVSWYQQTPGQGLQFLFEYFSETQRNKGNFPGRFSGRQFSNSRSEMNVSTLELGDSALYLCASSFGTALGETQYFGPGTRLLVL.

The V and J genes are TRBV7-2 and TRBJ2-1, with 8 bases matching TRBD1. This CDR3 is 15 amino acids long. Germline V gene data show CDR1 as SGHTA and CDR2 as FQGNSA. V lost 5 bases and J lost 6; bases outside the gene matches: 9. CDR3 sequence: CASSDSGTGVNEQFF. For the CDR3, the DNA is TGTGCCAGCAGCGACTCCGGGACAGGAGTCAATGAGCAGTTCTTC.

This chain links TRBV7-3 with TRBJ1-3, with unresolved D. Germline CDR1 reads SGHTA; CDR2 reads FQGTGA. Trimming removed 5 bases from V and 0 bases from J, with 14 bases in between. The CDR3 has 16 residues. CDR3 amino acids: CASSRTAGNSGNTIYF. In DNA form, the CDR3 reads TGTGCCAGCAGCCGGACTGCGGGAAACTCTGGAAACACCATATATTTT.

CDR3 protein: CASSISSRQSQETQYF. DNA of the CDR3: TGTGCCAGTAGTATAAGTTCCCGACAGTCACAAGAGACCCAGTACTTC. The rearrangement links TRBV19 to TRBJ2-5, with a tentative D call TRBD1 (5 bases). Between the trimmed V and J ends, which lost 2 bases and 2 bases, there was a span of 15 bases. The CDR3 consists of 16 residues. Germline V gene data show CDR1 as LNHDA and CDR2 as SQIVND (reference sequence).

J is TRBJ2-3 and V is TRBV6-1; D may be TRBD2 (6 bases). CDR1 is MNHNS and CDR2 is SASEGT in the germline V gene. Trimming pared 3 bases from V and 8 bases from J, leaving 12 bases between. This CDR3 contains 13 residues. The CDR3 spells CASSDSGRGTQYF. The CDR3 coding sequence is TGTGCCAGCAGTGACTCCGGGCGGGGTACGCAGTATTTT.

J is TRBJ1-2 and V is TRBV27, with a weak D call TRBD1 (5 bases). Germline V CDR1 and CDR2: MNHEY, SMNVEV (reference sequence). The CDR3 has 16 residues. V shed 0 bases and J shed 5 bases, with 16 bases lying between them. The DNA for the CDR3 is TGTGCCAGCAGTTTATCGAGGCCGGGGGGTGAATATGGCTACACCTTC. Its protein is CASSLSRPGGEYGYTF.

J is TRBJ2-1 and V is TRBV27; D gene ambiguous. The V and J ends lost 3 bases and 4 bases respectively, with 16 bases between them. Germline V gene sequence: CDR1 MNHEY, CDR2 SMNVEV (reference sequence). CDR3 length equals 16 residues. CDR3 sequence reads: CASSFYRSDFYNEQFF. The CDR3 coding sequence is TGTGCCAGCAGTTTTTATCGGTCTGATTTTTACAATGAGCAGTTCTTC.